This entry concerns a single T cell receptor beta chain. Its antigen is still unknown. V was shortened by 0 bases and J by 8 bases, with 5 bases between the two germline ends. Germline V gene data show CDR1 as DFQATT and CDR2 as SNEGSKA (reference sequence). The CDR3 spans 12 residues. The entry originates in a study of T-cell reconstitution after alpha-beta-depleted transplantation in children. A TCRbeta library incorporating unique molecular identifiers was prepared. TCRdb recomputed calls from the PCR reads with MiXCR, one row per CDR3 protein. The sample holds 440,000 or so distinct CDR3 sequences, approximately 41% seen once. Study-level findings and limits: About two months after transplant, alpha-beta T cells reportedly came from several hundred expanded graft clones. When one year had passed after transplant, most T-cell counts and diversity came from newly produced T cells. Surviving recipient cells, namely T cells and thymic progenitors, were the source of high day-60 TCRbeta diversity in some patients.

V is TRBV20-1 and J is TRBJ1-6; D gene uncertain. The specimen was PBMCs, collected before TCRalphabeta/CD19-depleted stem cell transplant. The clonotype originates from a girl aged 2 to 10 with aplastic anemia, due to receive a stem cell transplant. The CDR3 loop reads CSARDRHSPLHF. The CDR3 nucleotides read TGCAGTGCTAGAGATCGGCATTCACCCCTCCACTTT.